Listed below are T cell receptor beta chains from one sample, sequenced in a study of radiotherapy plus CTLA-4 blockade in lung cancer. Profiled with immunoSEQ multiplex PCR; TCRdb holds only in-frame clones, not every one. The sample consists of 100,000 to 150,000 clones, 70% to 90% of them appearing once. The sample in question was peripheral blood, obtained from a patient treated with radiotherapy plus ipilimumab. The source is a human donor with non-small cell lung cancer that progressed on radiotherapy plus ipilimumab. Each CDR3 is given with its conserved first and last residue. Each record gives: CDR3 DNA, CDR3 protein, clone size, J gene, V gene, D gene. A D gene is named only where the DNA matches it firmly. Not every row has a clone size; where given, it reads once, few, many or a size class.

TGCGCCAGCAGCCTTTATTTCGGGGGGGGAAAACTGTTTTTT CASSLYFGGGKLFF NA TRBJ1-4 TRBV4-1 NA
TGCGCCAGCAGTGGCCCCCGGACTAGCGGTAGCGGGAGTAATGAGCAGTTCTTC CASSGPRTSGSGSNEQFF NA TRBJ2-1 TRBV10-1 TRBD2
TGCGCCAGCAGCCCCGGCGGGAGGGTTCACACCGGGGAGCTGTTTTTT CASSPGGRVHTGELFF NA TRBJ2-2 TRBV5-1 TRBD2
TGTGCCAGCAGTGGGGGGGCTGGAGTTAATTCACCCCTCCACTTT CASSGGAGVNSPLHF NA TRBJ1-6 TRBV2 NA
TGTGCTAGTGGTTATGGTTCGGGCGGCCAAGAGACCCAGTACTTC CASGYGSGGQETQYF NA TRBJ2-5 TRBV12-5 NA
TGTGCCAGCAGTCCACGACAGGGGGCGTTCCACGAGCAGTACTTC CASSPRQGAFHEQYF NA TRBJ2-7 TRBV27 TRBD1
TGTGCCAGCAGTGATTTAGGGGTTGCTGGAAACACCATATATTTT CASSDLGVAGNTIYF NA TRBJ1-3 TRBV25-1 NA
TGCGCCAGCAGCCAAGATTCGGCGGATTACACTTTC CASSQDSADYTF NA TRBJ2-7 TRBV4-1 NA
TGTGCCAGCTCACCCGGGACGTGGAAAACTGAAGCTTTCTTT CASSPGTWKTEAFF NA TRBJ1-1 TRBV18 NA
TGTGCCAGCAGCGCCAACAGGAACACCGGGGAGCTGTTTTTT CASSANRNTGELFF NA TRBJ2-2 TRBV11-2 NA
TGTGCCAGCAGCGCGGGGGGTTCAACTAATGAAAAACTGTTTTTT CASSAGGSTNEKLFF NA TRBJ1-4 TRBV9 NA
TGTGCCAGTAGTAACGCTAGGGGTCAGGCTAGCTGGTTGTCTGGGGCCAACGTCCTGACTTTC CASSNARGQASWLSGANVLTF NA TRBJ2-6 TRBV19 NA
TGCAGCGTTGGAGGGGTCACCTATGGCTACACCTTC CSVGGVTYGYTF NA TRBJ1-2 TRBV29-1 NA
TGTGCCAGCTCACAAGGACTAGCGGGATATAATGAGCAGTTCTTC CASSQGLAGYNEQFF NA TRBJ2-1 TRBV18 TRBD2
TGCGCCAGCAGCTGGGGACTAGCTTACTACGAGCAGTACTTC CASSWGLAYYEQYF NA TRBJ2-7 TRBV5-1 TRBD2
TGTGCCAGCAGCTTTGGACAGGGAACTAATGAAAAACTGTTTTTT CASSFGQGTNEKLFF NA TRBJ1-4 TRBV7-9 TRBD1
TGTGCCAGCAGCCAAGATAGGGGTTACACTGAAGCTTTCTTT CASSQDRGYTEAFF NA TRBJ1-1 TRBV14 NA
TGTGCCAGCAGCCGCTACCGCCTAAGCGGGAGCCCAGATACGCAGTATTTT CASSRYRLSGSPDTQYF NA TRBJ2-3 TRBV5-6 TRBD2
TGTGCCAGCAGCTCGAAGTCGGGAGGGGCAGAGACCCAGTACTTC CASSSKSGGAETQYF NA TRBJ2-5 TRBV7-2 TRBD2
TGTGCCAGCAGCGCGGTACAGGGGGGTGCCGAGACCCAGTACTTC CASSAVQGGAETQYF NA TRBJ2-5 TRBV2 TRBD1
TGTGCCAGCAGCTTAGGGATTTTGAATGAGCAGTTCTTC CASSLGILNEQFF NA TRBJ2-1 TRBV7-2 NA
TGTGCCAGCAGCTTGCGGGGAGGGAGTACCTACGAGCAGTACTTC CASSLRGGSTYEQYF once TRBJ2-7 TRBV5-6 TRBD2
TGTGCCAGCAGTCTTAAGCGAGGGGGTGAGCAGTACTTC CASSLKRGGEQYF once TRBJ2-7 TRBV11-3 NA
TGTGCCAGCAAAGGACAGGGGCGAGAGACCCAGTACTTC CASKGQGRETQYF NA TRBJ2-5 TRBV7-6 TRBD1
TGCGCCAGCAGCCAAGGGACTGCCTCCTTCTACGAGCAGTACTTC CASSQGTASFYEQYF NA TRBJ2-7 TRBV4-1 NA
TGTGCCAGCAGCGTCGAGCACTCTAGCAATCAGCCCCAGCATTTT CASSVEHSSNQPQHF NA TRBJ1-5 TRBV7-8 NA
TGTGCCAGCAAAGGAGATACGCAGTATTTT CASKGDTQYF NA TRBJ2-3 TRBV6-5 NA
TGTGCCAGCAGTTATGGGGGGGAGACCCAGTACTTC CASSYGGETQYF NA TRBJ2-5 TRBV6-6 NA
TGTGCCAGCTCACTGGCGGGGGAGAGGGATACGCAGTATTTT CASSLAGERDTQYF NA TRBJ2-3 TRBV18 TRBD2
TGCGCCAGCAGCTTCCGGTATGGTAGCTACGAGCAGTACTTC CASSFRYGSYEQYF NA TRBJ2-7 TRBV5-1 NA
TGCGCCAGCAGTGGGACAGCGCGGGATCAGCCCCAGCATTTT CASSGTARDQPQHF few TRBJ1-5 TRBV10-2 NA
TGTGCCAGCAGAGGACAGGCCGGACAGCCCCAGCATTTT CASRGQAGQPQHF NA TRBJ1-5 TRBV2 TRBD1
TGCAGCGTTGAAGGGACTCCCTCCTACAATGAGCAGTTCTTC CSVEGTPSYNEQFF NA TRBJ2-1 TRBV29-1 NA
TGTGCCACCCACCCAGGACAGGGCTACGAGCAGTACTTC CATHPGQGYEQYF NA TRBJ2-7 TRBV6-1 TRBD1
TGTGCCAGCAGTTTTGACAGGGGGTATGGCTACACCTTC CASSFDRGYGYTF NA TRBJ1-2 TRBV27 TRBD1
TGTGCCAGCAGCTTCATGGGAGATGAAGCTTTCTTT CASSFMGDEAFF NA TRBJ1-1 TRBV7-9 NA
TGTGCCAGCAGCGTTGACAGGGGGCGTTCGGTATATGGCTACACCTTC CASSVDRGRSVYGYTF few TRBJ1-2 TRBV9 TRBD1
TGTGCCAGCAGCATCCAGGGGAGTTACACAGATACGCAGTATTTT CASSIQGSYTDTQYF NA TRBJ2-3 TRBV9 NA
TGTGCCAGCAGTCCACTAGCGGGCGGGAGCACAGATACGCAGTATTTT CASSPLAGGSTDTQYF NA TRBJ2-3 TRBV27 TRBD2
TGTGCCAGCAGCTCGCTGAGCGGGAGGAGGGGGGGAAAGACCCAGTACTTC CASSSLSGRRGGKTQYF once TRBJ2-5 TRBV11-2 TRBD2
TGTGCCAGCAGCTTAGGCCAGGAGGACTACACCTTC CASSLGQEDYTF NA TRBJ1-2 TRBV7-9 NA
TGTGCCAGCAGTTTCAACAGGGGAGGGTCCTACAATGAGCAGTTCTTC CASSFNRGGSYNEQFF NA TRBJ2-1 TRBV6-5 NA
TGCGCCAGCAGCCAAGGCCCCGGGGTCAGCTCCTACGAGCAGTACTTC CASSQGPGVSSYEQYF NA TRBJ2-7 TRBV4-1 NA
TGTGCCAGCAGCGTAGAATGGACTAGCGGGCTCCGAGACCCCCATGAGCAGTTCTTC CASSVEWTSGLRDPHEQFF NA TRBJ2-1 TRBV9 TRBD2
TGCGCCAGCAGCTACGGGACAGGGACCTTGAACACTGAAGCTTTCTTT CASSYGTGTLNTEAFF NA TRBJ1-1 TRBV5-1 TRBD1